This T cell receptor beta chain was identified during a study of cytomegalovirus exposure and HLA in healthy donors. The study, taken as a whole, reports: Cytomegalovirus association was listed for roughly 160 TCR beta chains. The authors later found HLA-associated TCR beta chains more clonally expanded than equally common others. Three of the chains that were CMV-associated were confirmed in vitro to be specific for CMV antigens.

Comments on this clone: Its antigen is unknown.

The PCR ran on 60 Vbeta and 13 Jbeta primers. Profiling relied on immunoSEQ multiplex PCR, and the TCRdb table lists in-frame clones only, not all of them. The sample has approximately 160,000 clones; around four fifths are singletons. The germline CDR1 and CDR2 sequences are SGHKS and YYEKEE (reference sequence). The CDR3 has 13 residues. V was pared by 1 base and J by 1 base, with 4 bases between. Healthy people donating bone marrow made up the donors. The sequencing input was PBMCs. This TCR came from a man aged 50 to 60 in good health and CMV-seropositive. This rearrangement joins TRBV5-5 to TRBJ2-3; unclear D gene. In DNA, the CDR3 is TGTGCCAGCAGCTTGCAGGGCACAGATACGCAGTATTTT. This codes for CASSLQGTDTQYF. Full variable domain (outside the CDR3, taken from reference TRBV5-5 and TRBJ2-3): DAGVTQSPTHLIKTRGQQVTLRCSPISGHKSVSWYQQVLGQGPQFIFQYYEKEERGRGNFPDRFSARQFPNYSSELNVNALLLGDSALYLCASSLQGTDTQYFGPGTRLTVL.